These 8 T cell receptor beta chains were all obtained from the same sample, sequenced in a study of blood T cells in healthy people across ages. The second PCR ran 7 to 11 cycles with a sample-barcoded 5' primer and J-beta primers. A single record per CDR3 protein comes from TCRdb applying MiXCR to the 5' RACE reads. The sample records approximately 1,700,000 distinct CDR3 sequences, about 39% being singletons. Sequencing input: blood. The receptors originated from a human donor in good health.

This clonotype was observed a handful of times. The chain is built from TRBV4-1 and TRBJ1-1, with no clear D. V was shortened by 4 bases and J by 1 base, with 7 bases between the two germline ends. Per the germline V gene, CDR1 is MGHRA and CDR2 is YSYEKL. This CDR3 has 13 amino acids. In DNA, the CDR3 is TGCGCCAGCAGCCGGAACACGAACACTGAAGCTTTCTTT. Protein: CASSRNTNTEAFF.

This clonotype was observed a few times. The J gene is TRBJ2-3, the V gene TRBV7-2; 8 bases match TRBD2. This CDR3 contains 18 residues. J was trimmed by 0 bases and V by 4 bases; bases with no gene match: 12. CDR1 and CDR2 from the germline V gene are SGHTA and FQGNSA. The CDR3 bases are TGTGCCAGCAGCTCGGGGGGGGCTAGCCCCTCTAGCACAGATACGCAGTATTTT. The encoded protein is CASSSGGASPSSTDTQYF. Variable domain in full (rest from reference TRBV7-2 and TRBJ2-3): GAGVSQSPSNKVTEKGKDVELRCDPISGHTALYWYRQSLGQGLEFLIYFQGNSAPDKSGLPSDRFSAERTGGSVSTLTIQRTQQEDSAVYLCASSSGGASPSSTDTQYFGPGTRLTVL.

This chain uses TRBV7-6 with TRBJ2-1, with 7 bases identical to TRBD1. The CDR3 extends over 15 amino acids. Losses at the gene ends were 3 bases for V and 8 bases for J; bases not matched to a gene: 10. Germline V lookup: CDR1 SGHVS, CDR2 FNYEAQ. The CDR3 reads CASSFPGQPKDEQFF. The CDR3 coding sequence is TGTGCCAGCAGCTTCCCGGGACAGCCCAAGGATGAGCAGTTCTTC.

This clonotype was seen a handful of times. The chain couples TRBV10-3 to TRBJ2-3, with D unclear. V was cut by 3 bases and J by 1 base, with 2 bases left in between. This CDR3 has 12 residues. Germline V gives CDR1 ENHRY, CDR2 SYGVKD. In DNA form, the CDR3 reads TGTGCCATCAGTGACCGCACAGATACGCAGTATTTT. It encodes CAISDRTDTQYF.

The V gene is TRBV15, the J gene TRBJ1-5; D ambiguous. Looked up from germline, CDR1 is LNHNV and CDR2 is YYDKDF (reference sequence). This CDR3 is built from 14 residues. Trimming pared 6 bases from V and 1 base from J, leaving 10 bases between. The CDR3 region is CATRLGRSNQPQHF. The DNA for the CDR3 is TGTGCCACCAGGTTAGGTAGGAGCAATCAGCCCCAGCATTTT.

CDR3 sequence: CATSDPDLLREPRGETQYF. The CDR3 coding sequence is TGTGCCACCAGTGATCCCGACCTACTACGGGAGCCTCGAGGAGAGACCCAGTACTTC. This sequence joins TRBV24-1 and TRBJ2-7; tentatively, D is TRBD2 (6 bases). TRBJ2-5 explains the end of the DNA better; the J call may be wrong. From germline, CDR1 is KGHDR and CDR2 SFDVKD. This CDR3 has 19 amino acids.

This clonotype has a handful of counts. The CDR3 coding sequence is TGTGCCACCAGTGATTCGGCAGATAAAGCCAAAAACATTCAGTACTTC. Amino acid sequence: CATSDSADKAKNIQYF. The gene calls are TRBV24-1 and TRBJ2-4; D unclear. Deletions cut 2 bases from V and 0 bases from J, with 10 bases between. Germline lookup yields CDR1 KGHDR and CDR2 SFDVKD. This CDR3 has 16 residues.

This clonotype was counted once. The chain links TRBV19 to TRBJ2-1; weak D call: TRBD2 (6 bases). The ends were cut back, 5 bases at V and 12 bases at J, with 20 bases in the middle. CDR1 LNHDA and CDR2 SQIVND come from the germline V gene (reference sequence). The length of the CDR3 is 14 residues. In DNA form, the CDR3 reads TGTGCCAGTAGTCCACTAGCTGTCCTTAGTGGGCAGTTCTTC. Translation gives CASSPLAVLSGQFF. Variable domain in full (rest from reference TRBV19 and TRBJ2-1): DGGITQSPKYLFRKEGQNVTLSCEQNLNHDAMYWYRQDPGQGLRLIYYSQIVNDFQKGDIAEGYSVSREKKESFPLTVTSAQKNPTAFYLCASSPLAVLSGQFFGPGTRLTVL.